The present entry profiles one TCR beta chain with its context. Germline CDR1 and CDR2: DFQATT and SNEGSKA (reference sequence). CDR3 size: 12 residues. V was cut by 3 bases and J by 5 bases, with 10 bases left in between. The data were taken from a study of T-cell memory formation after mild COVID-19. Sample barcodes and UMIs were carried by the TCR alpha and TCR beta cDNA libraries that 5'RACE generated with constant-segment primers. TCRdb re-called the 5' RACE reads through MiXCR, storing one row per CDR3 protein. The repertoire has approximately 300,000 distinct CDR3 sequences, roughly 15% of them found once; the top ten carry about a fifth.

This clonotype originated in a man between 18 and 29 years old who had mild COVID-19 (a few samples of this study predate the infection). Cell type and time point are not known. Sequencing input: PBMCs or a T cell subset sorted from them (not recorded which). This rearrangement joins TRBV20-1 to TRBJ2-5; D not certain. Here the CDR3 DNA reads TGCAGTGCTAGCCAGTCTGAGGAGACCCAGTACTTC. It translates to CSASQSEETQYF.